This T cell receptor (beta chain) stems from a study of blood T cell repertoires in COVID-19. This clone was detected only once. TCRdb keeps only in-frame clones here, not all; method: immunoSEQ multiplex PCR. The table lists 150,000 to 200,000 clones, over 75% of them singletons. Germline CDR1 is MNHNY and CDR2 is SVGAGI (reference sequence). V dropped 6 bases and J dropped 0; count of bases not matched to a gene: 20. The CDR3 loop spans 20 amino acids. The specimen was peripheral blood. The gene calls are TRBV6-6 and TRBJ2-1; 7 bases align to TRBD2. This clonotype originated in a human donor with active or convalescent COVID-19. The donor label of this sample is uncertain. The CDR3 sequence: CASSLDYFLPGGTSYNEQFF. The CDR3, as DNA: TGTGCCAGCAGCCTTGATTATTTTTTGCCGGGAGGTACCTCCTACAATGAGCAGTTCTTC.